The next 5 T cell receptor beta chains were all read from a single sample in a study of post-analysis software for immune sequencing data. Whole-study results and caveats: TRBV5-6, TRBV5-1 and TRBV20-1 were among four or five TRBV segments more frequent in patients than controls.

Unique molecular identifiers tagged the TCR beta cDNA libraries. TCRdb used MiXCR to reprocess the PCR reads, holding one entry per CDR3 protein. Counted here are about 620,000 distinct CDR3 sequences, roughly 40% occurring once; the ten biggest clones make up around 1.7%. What these receptors recognize is not known. Sequencing was performed on blood. These receptors originate from a girl aged 10 to 17 with multiple sclerosis.

In its sample, this clonotype was seen a few times. The V gene is TRBV7-2, the J gene TRBJ2-5; no firm D call. This CDR3 has 12 amino acids. From germline, CDR1 is SGHTA and CDR2 FQGNSA. The V and J ends lost 3 bases and 2 bases respectively, with 4 bases between them. The CDR3 sequence is CASSFAQETQYF. The CDR3 DNA is TGTGCCAGCAGCTTTGCGCAAGAGACCCAGTACTTC.

In this sample, this clonotype turned up a few times. This chain uses TRBV20-1 with TRBJ2-7, with 11 bases aligning to TRBD2. Per germline, CDR1 DFQATT and CDR2 SNEGSKA (reference sequence). The CDR3 covers 14 residues. J gave up 3 bases and V 2 bases, and 3 bases lay outside the gene matches. CDR3 coding DNA: TGCAGTGCTAGATCGGGACTAGCGGACTACGAGCAGTACTTC. Translating gives CSARSGLADYEQYF.

This clonotype came up once. CDR3 DNA: TGTGCCAGCAACAAGGGGGCAGGATCGAACACCGGGGAGCTGTTTTTT. It encodes CASNKGAGSNTGELFF. V gene TRBV27 combines with J gene TRBJ2-2, with 7 bases aligning to TRBD1. J lost 0 bases, V lost 7 bases, and 8 bases had no gene match. The CDR3 extends over 16 amino acids. Germline assignment: CDR1 MNHEY and CDR2 SMNVEV (reference sequence).

This clonotype was seen only a few times. The chain is built from TRBV27 and TRBJ1-1; no firm D call. The V and J ends lost 3 bases and 0 bases respectively, with 5 bases between them. The CDR3 totals 13 residues. CDR1 is MNHEY and CDR2 is SMNVEV in the germline V gene (reference sequence). The CDR3 nucleotides read TGTGCCAGCAGTTTTTTTTTGAACACTGAAGCTTTCTTT. Its protein is CASSFFLNTEAFF.

This clonotype was detected ten times or more. CDR3 protein: CASSSRTDTQYF. CDR3 DNA: TGTGCCAGCAGCTCTCGCACAGATACGCAGTATTTT. The rearrangement links TRBV12-3 or TRBV12-4 to TRBJ2-3; D not resolved. The V end was cut by 6 bases, the J end by 1 base, with 5 bases between. The CDR3 consists of 12 residues.